This T cell receptor (beta chain) was identified in a study of Ad26.COV2.S vaccination and SARS-CoV-2 variants. Study context: In the study, Ad26.COV2.S was injected intramuscularly once, or twice 56 days apart. The study, taken as a whole, reports: Substantial post-vaccination breadth of spike-specific CD8+ and CD4+ T cell responses was reported.

The CDR3 sequence is 14 residues long. The ends were cut back, 4 bases at V and 4 bases at J, with 12 bases in the middle. Germline CDR1 is SGDLS and CDR2 is YYNGEE. The data were produced by immunoSEQ multiplex PCR, yet TCRdb's version contains in-frame clones alone and is incomplete. The data hold around 310,000 clones, with 75% to 90% observed a single time. Concerning this clone itself: Its antigen is unidentified. The same CDR3 can be traced to other DNA sequences in this sample.

Treatment described: roughly 19 received Ad26.COV2.S at low or high dose, single or two shots; about 5 received placebo; per-sample allocation not given. The samples date from day 63 after the first vaccine or placebo injection. Wuhan-strain spike was delivered by a replication-incompetent Ad26 vector. This material consisted of peripheral blood, taken in a trial of Ad26.COV2.S vaccine versus placebo. The receptor was derived from a person between 18 and 65 years old who received the Ad26.COV2.S COVID-19 vaccine or a placebo. The rearrangement links TRBV9 to TRBJ1-3; perhaps TRBD1 as D (5 bases). This CDR3 is CASSPGTAGNTIYF. The CDR3 bases are TGTGCCAGCAGCCCCGGGACCGCCGGAAACACCATATATTTT.